The clone carrying this TCR beta chain appeared once. What it binds is unknown. TCRdb reprocessed the reads via MiXCR and lists one record per CDR3 protein. The data show fewer than 350,000 distinct CDR3 sequences, with 29% seen just once and around 20% held by the top ten. The entry originates in a study of T cell repertoires in cytomegalovirus infection. About the research overall: In the study, CMV epitopes included recently identified HLA-C-restricted and well-studied HLA-B-restricted ones. In public TCR beta signatures, there were indications of both CMV infection and matching HLA type.

Whole-study results and caveats: Based on cumulative public TCR beta family frequency, carriers of CMV plus the relevant HLA were identified. The ex vivo response showed dominance by HLA-C-restricted CMV-specific TCR beta clonotypes.

Germline CDR1 is MNHGY and CDR2 is SAAAGT. The CDR3 is made up of 14 amino acids. Trimming took 8 bases from V and 6 from J, leaving 20 bases between them. This TCR was sampled from a human donor in good health (CMV status not recorded). Some clones in this sample may be carry-over from other donors' samples. This specimen consisted of cultured PBMCs, obtained from culture after CMV antigen stimulation. V and J are TRBV6-8 and TRBJ2-7; either TRBD1 or TRBD2 may fit D (5 bases each). CDR3 coding DNA: TGTGCCAGCCGGACCCGGGACGGACACTGCGAGCAGTACTTC. Amino acid sequence: CASRTRDGHCEQYF.